The rows below give T cell receptor beta chains drawn from one sample of a study of T cell repertoires in cytomegalovirus infection. In TCRdb, the reads were re-called with MiXCR into one record per CDR3 protein. This table has 250,000 to 300,000 distinct CDR3 sequences, approximately 22% appearing once. These receptors are not linked to any known antigen. The specimen comprised cultured PBMCs, sampled from culture after CMV antigen stimulation. The receptors were gathered from a human donor in good health (CMV status not recorded). Some clones in this sample may be carry-over from other donors' samples. Each CDR3 is given with its conserved first and last residue. The D gene is left open where the match is weak. A row's size may be missing; if present it is once, few, many or a size class.

j_call | d_call | clone_size | v_call | cdr3_nt | cdr3_aa
TRBJ2-5 | TRBD2 | many | TRBV12-3/TRBV12-4 | TGTGCCAGCAGTCATAGAGTCCTAGCGGGAGGGGAGGAGACCCAGTACTTC | CASSHRVLAGGEETQYF
TRBJ2-3 | TRBD1 | many | TRBV7-2 | TGTGCCAGCAGCACAAACCCGTTGGGGACAGGGCGCACAGATACGCAGTATTTT | CASSTNPLGTGRTDTQYF
TRBJ1-1 | . | few | TRBV7-6 | TGTGCCAGCAGCTTAGGTAGGAGGACTGAAGCTTTCTTT | CASSLGRRTEAFF
TRBJ2-2 | . | . | TRBV7-9 | TGTGCCAGCAGCTTAGGGCAGTTCAACACCGGGGAGCTGTTTTTT | CASSLGQFNTGELFF
TRBJ1-1 | TRBD1 | many | TRBV7-8 | TGTGCCAGCAGCTCAGGAGGGACAGGGTACACTGAAGCTTTCTTT | CASSSGGTGYTEAFF
TRBJ1-2 | . | . | TRBV7-2 | TGTGCCAGCCAGGGAGGGAACTATGGCTACACCTTC | CASQGGNYGYTF
TRBJ1-2 | TRBD1 | many | TRBV7-8 | TGTGCCAGCAGCCCCCCGACAGGGACCTATGGCTACACCTTC | CASSPPTGTYGYTF
TRBJ1-2 | . | . | TRBV12-3/TRBV12-4 | TGTGCCAGCAGTTTAATTTTCCCAGGCGGGGCCTATGGCTACACCTTC | CASSLIFPGGAYGYTF
TRBJ2-1 | TRBD2 | many | TRBV7-2 | TGTGCCAGCAGCTTAGGACTAGCGGGAGTCTACAATGAGCAGTTCTTC | CASSLGLAGVYNEQFF
TRBJ2-1 | . | . | TRBV20-1 | TGCAGTGCTAGAATGGGGGGCAATGAGCAGTTCTTC | CSARMGGNEQFF
TRBJ2-7 | TRBD2 | few | TRBV7-2 | TGTGCCAGCAGCGCAACTAGCGGAGATTACGAGCAGTACTTC | CASSATSGDYEQYF
TRBJ2-5 | TRBD1 | . | TRBV10-3 | TGTGCCATCAGTGAAAGGACAGGGATGAGAGAGACCCAGTACTTC | CAISERTGMRETQYF
TRBJ1-1 | TRBD1 | many | TRBV11-1 | TGTGCCAGCAGCCTCACAGGGGGCGCGAACACTGAAGCTTTCTTT | CASSLTGGANTEAFF
TRBJ2-1 | . | many | TRBV7-6 | TGTGCCAGCAGCTTAGGACTAGGAGGCAATGAGCAGTTCTTC | CASSLGLGGNEQFF
TRBJ1-1 | . | . | TRBV6-8 | TGTGCCAGCAATACGGGAAACACTGAAGCTTTCTTT | CASNTGNTEAFF
TRBJ1-2 | . | many | TRBV7-2 | TGTGCCAGCAGCTTAGCCGCGGGGGACTATGGCTACACCTTC | CASSLAAGDYGYTF
TRBJ1-5 | . | . | TRBV28 | TGTGCCAGCAGTTTTTGGAAACGTTCTAGCAATCAGCCCCAGCATTTT | CASSFWKRSSNQPQHF
TRBJ1-5 | . | many | TRBV7-9 | TGTGCCAGCAGCTTGGGGGGGGCTGAGAGCAATCAGCCCCAGCATTTT | CASSLGGAESNQPQHF
TRBJ2-5 | . | many | TRBV4-3 | TGCGCCAGCAGCCAAGGGACGGGGTACCAAGAGACCCAGTACTTC | CASSQGTGYQETQYF
TRBJ2-7 | . | many | TRBV7-2 | TGTGCCAGCAGCTTACGTCACTACGAGCAGTACTTC | CASSLRHYEQYF
TRBJ1-1 | . | few | TRBV12-3/TRBV12-4 | TGTGCCAGCAGTGGAGAACCGGGACCTTGGGCGGACACTGAAGCTTTCTTT | CASSGEPGPWADTEAFF
TRBJ2-1 | . | few | TRBV24-1 | TGTGCCACCAGTGATTTCGGCCTAGCCGGCAATGAGCAGTTCTTC | CATSDFGLAGNEQFF
TRBJ1-6 | TRBD1 | many | TRBV27 | TGTGCCAGCAGCCGAAGGACAGGACCAGGGTCCTATAATTCACCCCTCCACTTT | CASSRRTGPGSYNSPLHF
TRBJ2-7 | TRBD1 | once | TRBV4-1 | TGTGCCAGCAGCCGCAACCGGGACAGCAACTACGAGCAGTACTTC | CASSRNRDSNYEQYF
TRBJ2-3 | . | few | TRBV11-2 | TGTGCCAGCAGCTTAGACGGGGCGACCACAGATACGCAGTATTTT | CASSLDGATTDTQYF
TRBJ1-1 | . | few | TRBV29-1 | TGCAGCGTTGACAGGGGTCGTGGGTTAAACACTGAAGCTTTCTTT | CSVDRGRGLNTEAFF
TRBJ2-1 | . | . | TRBV9 | TGTGCCAGCAGCGTAGCCCCGGGGGGCTATAGCTCCTACAATGAGCAGTTCTTC | CASSVAPGGYSSYNEQFF
TRBJ1-3 | TRBD1 | . | TRBV19 | TGTGCCAGTACCCGGACAGGGTCTGGAAACACCATATATTTT | CASTRTGSGNTIYF
TRBJ2-1 | . | many | TRBV5-4 | TGTGCCAGCAGCTTCCCCTTCGGGGGCGGAACCTACAATGAGCAGTTCTTC | CASSFPFGGGTYNEQFF
TRBJ1-5 | TRBD1 | . | TRBV2 | TGTTCCAGCAGTTTGTACAGGGGTAATAGCAATCAGCCCCAGCATTTT | CSSSLYRGNSNQPQHF
TRBJ2-3 | TRBD1 | . | TRBV28 | TGTGCCAGCAGTGGGGGACAGGGTTGGGCAGATACGCAGTATTTT | CASSGGQGWADTQYF
TRBJ2-3 | TRBD1 | . | TRBV18 | TGTGCCAGCTCTCCAAACGTCGCGACAGGGGGCATGGATACGCAGTATTTT | CASSPNVATGGMDTQYF
TRBJ2-5 | . | many | TRBV7-2 | TGTGCCAGCAGCTTAGGGTCTAGGGGACTCCAAGAGACCCAGTACTTC | CASSLGSRGLQETQYF
TRBJ2-7 | . | many | TRBV7-9 | TGTGCCAGCAGCCCACTCCGGGCCCAATCTTACGAGCAGTACTTC | CASSPLRAQSYEQYF
TRBJ2-1 | TRBD2 | . | TRBV30 | TGTGCCTGGAGTGGGACTAGCGGGTACTACAATGAGCAGTTCTTC | CAWSGTSGYYNEQFF
TRBJ2-3 | . | few | TRBV10-3 | TGTGCCATCAGTGAACCCCCGGAGGGTTCTCCAGATACGCAGTATTTT | CAISEPPEGSPDTQYF
TRBJ1-1 | . | few | TRBV11-1 | TGTGCCAGCAGCCTCAACGGGGATATCACTGAAGCTTTCTTT | CASSLNGDITEAFF
TRBJ2-3 | TRBD2 | . | TRBV4-1 | TGCGCCAGCAGCCAAGAGGCAAGCGGGACCGGCACAGATACGCAGTATTTT | CASSQEASGTGTDTQYF
TRBJ2-3 | . | . | TRBV11-3 | TGTGCCAGCAGCTTAGTCGGGACCCGGCATTTT | CASSLVGTRHF
TRBJ2-5 | TRBD1 | . | TRBV6-5 | TGTGCCAGTTTTACAGGGGGCGTCGAGACCCAGTACTTC | CASFTGGVETQYF
TRBJ2-3 | . | once | TRBV7-4 | TGTGCCAGCAGTCCACATTCTTCAAATAGCGGAGCAAGCACAGATACGCAGTATTTT | CASSPHSSNSGASTDTQYF
TRBJ2-1 | . | . | TRBV5-6 | TGTGCCAGCAGCGCTGACTCCCATGAGCAGTTCTTC | CASSADSHEQFF
TRBJ1-5 | TRBD1 | . | TRBV6-6 | TGTGCCAGCAGTCCGGGGACAGGGATCAATCAGCCCCAGCATTTT | CASSPGTGINQPQHF
TRBJ2-5 | . | . | TRBV19 | TGTGCCAGTAGTAAAGGGTTTAAAGAGACCCAGTACTTC | CASSKGFKETQYF
TRBJ1-5 | . | . | TRBV10-3 | TGTGCCACCGCGACCGGGAATCAGCCCCAGCATTTT | CATATGNQPQHF
TRBJ2-5 | . | . | TRBV28 | TGTGCCAGCAGTTTGAATGGTCCGCCCTATCCCTCCGAGACCCAGTACTTC | CASSLNGPPYPSETQYF
TRBJ2-3 | TRBD1 | few | TRBV28 | TGTGCCAGCAGTGGGAGGGACAGGGGGTCAGATACGCAGTATTTT | CASSGRDRGSDTQYF